Included here is one T cell receptor beta chain sequence, with context. The antigen is not known. This record belongs to a study of blood T cells in healthy people across ages. There are 15 residues in the CDR3. V gave up 4 bases and J gave up 0 bases; unmatched junction bases: 7. In germline, CDR1 is SGDLS, CDR2 YYNGEE. Findings of the study overall: Estimated diversity across one million T cells was deemed an underestimate. Long-lived donors had more naive CD4+ cells and higher diversity than aged donors.

The authors ran a second PCR of about 7 to 12 cycles using a sample-barcoded 5' primer and a J-beta primer mix. TCRdb itself ran the 5' RACE reads through MiXCR, one entry per CDR3 protein. The repertoire consists of approximately 1,700,000 distinct CDR3 sequences, with roughly two fifths occurring once and the leading ten covering about 21%. Sequenced material: blood. The chain combines TRBV9 with TRBJ2-7; TRBD1 matches 7 bases. The TCR was taken from a human donor in good health. Here the CDR3 reads CASSYHPGGSYEQYF. The CDR3 nucleotides are TGTGCCAGCAGCTACCACCCAGGGGGCTCCTACGAGCAGTACTTC. The whole variable domain, remainder taken from reference TRBV9 and TRBJ2-7, is DSGVTQTPKHLITATGQRVTLRCSPRSGDLSVYWYQQSLDQGLQFLIQYYNGEERAKGNILERFSAQQFPDLHSELNLSSLELGDSALYFCASSYHPGGSYEQYFGPGTRLTVT.